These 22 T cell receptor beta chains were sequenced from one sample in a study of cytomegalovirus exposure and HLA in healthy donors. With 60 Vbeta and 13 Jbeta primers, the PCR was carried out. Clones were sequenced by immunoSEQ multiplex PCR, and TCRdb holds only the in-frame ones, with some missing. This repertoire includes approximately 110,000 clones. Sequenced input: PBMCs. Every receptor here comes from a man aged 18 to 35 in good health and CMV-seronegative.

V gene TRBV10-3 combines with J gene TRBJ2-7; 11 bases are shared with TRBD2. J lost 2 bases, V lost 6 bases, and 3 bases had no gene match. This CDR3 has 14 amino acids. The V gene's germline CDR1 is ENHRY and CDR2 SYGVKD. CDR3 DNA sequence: TGTGCCATCAGCACACTAGCGGGGGCCTACGAGCAGTACTTC. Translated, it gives CAISTLAGAYEQYF.

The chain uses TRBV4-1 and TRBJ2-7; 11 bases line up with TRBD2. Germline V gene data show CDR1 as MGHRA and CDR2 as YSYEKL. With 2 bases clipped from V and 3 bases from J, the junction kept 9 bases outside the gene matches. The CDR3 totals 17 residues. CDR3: CASSQLRASGGNYEQYF. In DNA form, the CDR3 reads TGCGCCAGCAGCCAACTTCGGGCTAGCGGGGGGAACTACGAGCAGTACTTC.

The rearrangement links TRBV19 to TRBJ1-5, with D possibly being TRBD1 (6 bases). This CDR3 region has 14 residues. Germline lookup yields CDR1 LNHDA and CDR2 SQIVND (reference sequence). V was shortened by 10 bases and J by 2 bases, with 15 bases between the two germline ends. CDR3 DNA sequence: TGTGCCACAAAGGGGGGGGCTGGCAATCAGCCCCAGCATTTT. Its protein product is CATKGGAGNQPQHF.

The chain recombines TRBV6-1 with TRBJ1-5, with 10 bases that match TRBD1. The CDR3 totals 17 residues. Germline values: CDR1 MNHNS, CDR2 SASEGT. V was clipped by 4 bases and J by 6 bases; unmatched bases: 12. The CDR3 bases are TGTGCCAGCAGTGGTTCAGTGACAGGGGGCGCGGGTCAGCCCCAGCATTTT. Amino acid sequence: CASSGSVTGGAGQPQHF.

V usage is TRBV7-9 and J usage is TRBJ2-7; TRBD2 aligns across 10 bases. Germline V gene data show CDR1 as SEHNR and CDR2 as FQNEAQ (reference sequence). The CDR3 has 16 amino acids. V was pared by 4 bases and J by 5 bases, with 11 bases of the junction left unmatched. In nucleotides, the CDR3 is TGTGCCAGCAGCTCAGCTAGCGGGAGAAGTAGAAACGAGCAGTACTTC. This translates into CASSSASGRSRNEQYF.

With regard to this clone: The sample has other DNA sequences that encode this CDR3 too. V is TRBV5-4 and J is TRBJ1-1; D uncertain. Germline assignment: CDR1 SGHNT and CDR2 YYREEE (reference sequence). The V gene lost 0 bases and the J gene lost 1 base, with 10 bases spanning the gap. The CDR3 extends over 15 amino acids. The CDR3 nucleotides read TGTGCCAGCAGCTTGGGGGCGGGCGGGAACACTGAAGCTTTCTTT. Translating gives CASSLGAGGNTEAFF.

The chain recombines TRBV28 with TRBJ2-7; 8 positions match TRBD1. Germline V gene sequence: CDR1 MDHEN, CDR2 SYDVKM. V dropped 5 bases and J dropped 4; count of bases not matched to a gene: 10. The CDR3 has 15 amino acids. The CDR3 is CASSGIRGRLYEQYF. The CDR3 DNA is TGTGCCAGCAGTGGAATCAGGGGGCGACTGTACGAGCAGTACTTC.

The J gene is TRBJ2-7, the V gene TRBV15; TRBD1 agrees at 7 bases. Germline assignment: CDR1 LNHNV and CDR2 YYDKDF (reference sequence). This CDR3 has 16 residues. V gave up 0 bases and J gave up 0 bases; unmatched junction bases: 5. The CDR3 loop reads CATSRERTGSSYEQYF. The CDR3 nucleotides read TGTGCCACCAGCAGAGAGCGGACAGGCAGCTCCTACGAGCAGTACTTC.

The CDR3 DNA reads as TGTGCCAGCAGCCCAACAGGTCTGAACACTGAAGCTTTCTTT. Its protein is CASSPTGLNTEAFF. The chain has TRBV7-9 and TRBJ1-1, with D perhaps matching TRBD1 (5 bases). Germline lookup yields CDR1 SEHNR and CDR2 FQNEAQ (reference sequence). The CDR3 contains 14 residues. V was clipped by 5 bases and J by 0 bases, with 10 bases between them.

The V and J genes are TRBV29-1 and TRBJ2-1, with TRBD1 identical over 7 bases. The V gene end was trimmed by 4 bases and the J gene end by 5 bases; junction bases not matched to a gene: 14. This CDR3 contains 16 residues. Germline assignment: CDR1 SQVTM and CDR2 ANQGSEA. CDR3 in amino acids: CSVVWSQGVFHNEQFF. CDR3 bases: TGCAGCGTTGTTTGGTCGCAGGGGGTCTTCCACAATGAGCAGTTCTTC.

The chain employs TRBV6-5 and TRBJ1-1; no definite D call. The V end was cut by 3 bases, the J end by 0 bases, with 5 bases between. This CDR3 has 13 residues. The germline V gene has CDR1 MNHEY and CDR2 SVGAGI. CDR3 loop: CASSYDLNTEAFF. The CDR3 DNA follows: TGTGCCAGCAGTTATGACTTGAACACTGAAGCTTTCTTT.

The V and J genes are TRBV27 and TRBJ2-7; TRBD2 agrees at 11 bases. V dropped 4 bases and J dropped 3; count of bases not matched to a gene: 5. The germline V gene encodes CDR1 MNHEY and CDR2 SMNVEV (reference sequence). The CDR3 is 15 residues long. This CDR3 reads CASSSLAGVLYEQYF. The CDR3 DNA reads TGTGCCAGCAGTTCACTAGCGGGAGTTCTCTACGAGCAGTACTTC.

The CDR3 region is CASRTGTSGRTNNEQFF. The DNA for the CDR3 is TGTGCCAGTAGAACCGGGACTAGCGGGAGGACTAACAATGAGCAGTTCTTC. This rearrangement joins TRBV19 to TRBJ2-1; 15 positions agree with TRBD2. The germline V gene has CDR1 LNHDA and CDR2 SQIVND (reference sequence). Trimming at V came to 6 bases and at J to 5 bases, leaving 8 bases not matched to a gene. This CDR3 has 17 amino acids.

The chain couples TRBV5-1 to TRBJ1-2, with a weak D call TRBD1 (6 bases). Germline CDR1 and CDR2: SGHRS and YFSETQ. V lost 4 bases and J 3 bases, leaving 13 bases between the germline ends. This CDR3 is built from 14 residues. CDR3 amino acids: CASSAQTGYYGYTF. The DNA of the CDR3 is TGCGCCAGCAGCGCCCAAACAGGGTACTATGGCTACACCTTC.

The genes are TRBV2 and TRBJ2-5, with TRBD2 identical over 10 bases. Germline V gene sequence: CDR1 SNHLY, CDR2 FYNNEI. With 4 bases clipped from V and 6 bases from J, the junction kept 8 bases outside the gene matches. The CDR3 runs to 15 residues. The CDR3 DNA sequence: TGTGCCAGCAGTGTCGGTCCTAGCGGGGGACAGACCCAGTACTTC. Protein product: CASSVGPSGGQTQYF.

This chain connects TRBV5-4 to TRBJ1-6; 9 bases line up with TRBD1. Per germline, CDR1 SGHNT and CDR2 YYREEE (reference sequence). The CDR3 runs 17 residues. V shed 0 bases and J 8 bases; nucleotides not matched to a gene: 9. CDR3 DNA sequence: TGTGCCAGCAGCTTGGGGGGACAGGGTCTTCATTATTCACCCCTCCACTTT. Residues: CASSLGGQGLHYSPLHF.

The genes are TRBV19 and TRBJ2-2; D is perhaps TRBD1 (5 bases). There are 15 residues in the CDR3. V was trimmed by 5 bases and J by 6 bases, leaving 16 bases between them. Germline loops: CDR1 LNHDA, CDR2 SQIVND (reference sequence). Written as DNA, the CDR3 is TGTGCCAGTAGTGCGCGCAGGGTTTATTCCGGGGAGCTGTTTTTT. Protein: CASSARRVYSGELFF. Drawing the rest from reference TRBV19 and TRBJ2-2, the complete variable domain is DGGITQSPKYLFRKEGQNVTLSCEQNLNHDAMYWYRQDPGQGLRLIYYSQIVNDFQKGDIAEGYSVSREKKESFPLTVTSAQKNPTAFYLCASSARRVYSGELFFGEGSRLTVL.

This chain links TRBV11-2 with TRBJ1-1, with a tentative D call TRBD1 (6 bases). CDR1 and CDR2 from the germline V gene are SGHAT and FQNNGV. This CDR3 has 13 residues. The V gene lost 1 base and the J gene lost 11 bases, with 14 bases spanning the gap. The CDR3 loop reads CASSLVTAGDAFF. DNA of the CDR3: TGTGCCAGCAGCTTAGTAACAGCAGGGGATGCTTTCTTT.

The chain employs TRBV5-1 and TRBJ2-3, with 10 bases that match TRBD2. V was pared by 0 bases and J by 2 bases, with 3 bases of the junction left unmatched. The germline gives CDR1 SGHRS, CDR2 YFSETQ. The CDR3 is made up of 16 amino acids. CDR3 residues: CASSLGLAGDTDTQYF. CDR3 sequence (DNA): TGCGCCAGCAGCTTGGGACTAGCGGGCGACACAGATACGCAGTATTTT.

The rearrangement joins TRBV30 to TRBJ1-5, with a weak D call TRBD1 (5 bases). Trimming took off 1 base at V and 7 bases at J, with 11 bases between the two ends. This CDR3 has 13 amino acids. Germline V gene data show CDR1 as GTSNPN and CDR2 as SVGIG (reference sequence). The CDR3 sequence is CAWSGGLEQPQHF. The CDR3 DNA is TGTGCCTGGAGTGGGGGACTAGAGCAGCCCCAGCATTTT.

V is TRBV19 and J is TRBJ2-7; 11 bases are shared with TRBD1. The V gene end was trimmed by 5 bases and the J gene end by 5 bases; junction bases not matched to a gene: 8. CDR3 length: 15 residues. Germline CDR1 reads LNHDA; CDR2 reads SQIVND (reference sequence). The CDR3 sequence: CASSGPGQGGNEQYF. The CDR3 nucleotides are TGTGCCAGTAGTGGACCGGGACAGGGGGGGAACGAGCAGTACTTC.

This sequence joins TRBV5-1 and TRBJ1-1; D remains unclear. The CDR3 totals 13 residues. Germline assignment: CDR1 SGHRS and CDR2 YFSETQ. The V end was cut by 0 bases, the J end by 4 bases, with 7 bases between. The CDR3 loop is CASSLGWSTEAFF. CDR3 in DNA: TGCGCCAGCAGCTTGGGATGGAGCACTGAAGCTTTCTTT.